The 10 T cell receptor beta chains reported below all come from one sample, sequenced in a study of cytomegalovirus exposure and HLA in healthy donors. Primers: 60 Vbeta forward and 13 Jbeta reverse. Assay: immunoSEQ multiplex PCR; the TCRdb copy retains only in-frame clones and omits some. The sample consists of 55,000 to 85,000 clones, 72% of them appearing once. The sequencing sample was made of PBMCs. The receptors were sampled from a woman between 40 and 50 years old in good health and CMV-seropositive.

The J gene is TRBJ2-3, the V gene TRBV9, with no clear D. CDR1 and CDR2 from the germline V gene are SGDLS and YYNGEE. The CDR3 loop spans 13 amino acids. The V and J ends lost 3 bases and 2 bases respectively, with 7 bases between them. CDR3 sequence reads: CASSGADTDTQYF. Here the CDR3 DNA reads TGTGCCAGCAGCGGAGCCGACACAGATACGCAGTATTTT.

The genes are TRBV7-2 and TRBJ1-5; D unresolved. CDR1 is SGHTA and CDR2 is FQGNSA in the germline V gene. This CDR3 has 12 residues. With 8 bases removed from V and 3 bases from J, the gap between germline ends came to 8 bases. CDR3 DNA: TGTGCCAGCGGCCACTACAATCAGCCCCAGCATTTT. This translates into CASGHYNQPQHF.

The V and J genes are TRBV19 and TRBJ1-1; 9 bases are shared with TRBD1. V lost 10 bases and J lost 1; bases outside the gene matches: 10. This CDR3 is 15 amino acids long. Looked up from germline, CDR1 is LNHDA and CDR2 is SQIVND (reference sequence). CDR3 nucleotides: TGTGCCACCCAGAGAAGGGACAGGGCGAACACTGAAGCTTTCTTT. Its translation: CATQRRDRANTEAFF.

This chain uses TRBV15 with TRBJ2-6; possible D gene TRBD1, 5 bases. Germline lookup yields CDR1 LNHNV and CDR2 YYDKDF (reference sequence). V shed 4 bases and J shed 0 bases, with 7 bases lying between them. The CDR3 is made up of 15 amino acids. The CDR3 DNA reads as TGTGCCACCAGCACCGACAGCTCTGGGGCCAACGTCCTGACTTTC. It is translated as CATSTDSSGANVLTF.

The J gene is TRBJ2-3, the V gene TRBV5-1; D not resolved. In germline, CDR1 is SGHRS, CDR2 YFSETQ. The CDR3 loop spans 16 amino acids. Trimming stripped 0 bases from V and 0 bases from J, with 11 bases between. This CDR3 reads CASSLARLESTDTQYF. The CDR3 DNA reads TGCGCCAGCAGCTTGGCCAGACTCGAGAGCACAGATACGCAGTATTTT. The full variable domain, with the rest looked up from reference TRBV5-1 and TRBJ2-3, is KAGVTQTPRYLIKTRGQQVTLSCSPISGHRSVSWYQQTPGQGLQFLFEYFSETQRNKGNFPGRFSGRQFSNSRSEMNVSTLELGDSALYLCASSLARLESTDTQYFGPGTRLTVL.

This chain joins TRBV9 and TRBJ2-2, with a possible D match to TRBD2 (5 bases). The V and J ends lost 0 bases and 4 bases respectively, with 10 bases between them. Germline V gene sequence: CDR1 SGDLS, CDR2 YYNGEE. This CDR3 is 15 amino acids long. The CDR3 spells CASSVGRSVTGELFF. CDR3 nucleotide sequence: TGTGCCAGCAGCGTAGGGAGGTCCGTCACCGGGGAGCTGTTTTTT.

The V gene is TRBV7-8, the J gene TRBJ2-5; 7 nucleotides match TRBD1. After removal of 1 base from V and 5 bases from J, the junction contained 13 bases not matched to a gene. Germline CDR1 SGHVS, CDR2 FQNEAQ. This CDR3 has 17 residues. The CDR3 DNA sequence: TGTGCCAGCAGCTTAGAGCCGGGACAGCAAACGAGGGAGACCCAGTACTTC. Protein: CASSLEPGQQTRETQYF.

Only one count was recorded for this clone. The gene calls are TRBV19 and TRBJ1-5, with a weak D call TRBD1 (5 bases). CDR1 LNHDA and CDR2 SQIVND come from the germline V gene (reference sequence). This CDR3 spans 14 amino acids. The V end was cut by 6 bases, the J end by 4 bases, with 13 bases between. This chain's CDR3 is CASRGPRINQPQHF. CDR3 coding DNA: TGTGCCAGTAGGGGGCCTAGGATTAATCAGCCCCAGCATTTT.

This clone was counted once. The chain uses TRBV19 and TRBJ1-1; perhaps TRBD1 as D (6 bases). Germline lookup yields CDR1 LNHDA and CDR2 SQIVND (reference sequence). The ends were cut back, 7 bases at V and 4 bases at J, with 7 bases in the middle. The CDR3 extends over 11 amino acids. The CDR3 protein is CASKGGTEAFF. The DNA of the CDR3 is TGTGCCAGTAAAGGGGGCACTGAAGCTTTCTTT.

V usage is TRBV5-1 and J usage is TRBJ1-1, with 9 bases aligning to TRBD1. CDR1 SGHRS and CDR2 YFSETQ come from the germline V gene. This CDR3 region has 13 residues. J gave up 7 bases and V 0 bases, and 1 base lay outside the gene matches. The DNA for the CDR3 is TGCGCCAGCAGCTTGGTGGGACAGGGTGAAGCTTTCTTT. As protein: CASSLVGQGEAFF. The variable domain in full, with the rest retrieved from reference TRBV5-1 and TRBJ1-1, is KAGVTQTPRYLIKTRGQQVTLSCSPISGHRSVSWYQQTPGQGLQFLFEYFSETQRNKGNFPGRFSGRQFSNSRSEMNVSTLELGDSALYLCASSLVGQGEAFFGQGTRLTVV.